Each of the 5 T cell receptor beta chains below was sequenced from the same sample in a study of OX40 agonist ivuxolimab in advanced cancers. Clones were sequenced by immunoSEQ multiplex PCR, and TCRdb holds only the in-frame ones, with some missing. This table holds about 36,000 clones, around 80% found once. Sample: CD4+ or CD8+ T cells sorted from blood, taken in a trial of the OX40 agonist ivuxolimab. The receptors were sampled from an adult with an advanced solid tumor such as melanoma, head and neck, liver or kidney cancer.

This chain's CDR3 is CASSPVEGYAGELFF. Written as DNA, the CDR3 is TGTGCCAGCAGCCCCGTTGAGGGCTACGCCGGGGAGCTGTTTTTT. This sequence joins TRBV9 and TRBJ2-2; TRBD2 is a possible D gene (5 bases). Trimming stripped 4 bases from V and 6 bases from J, with 16 bases between. From germline, CDR1 is SGDLS and CDR2 YYNGEE. This CDR3 is built from 15 residues.

This sequence joins TRBV6-6 and TRBJ1-4, with D possibly TRBD1 on 5 matching bases. Trimming left V 10 bases short and J 7 bases short, with 13 bases between. CDR1 and CDR2 (germline): MNHNY, SVGAGI (reference sequence). This CDR3 has 12 residues. The CDR3 coding sequence is TGTGCCACGCAGAGGGGAAGTGAAAAACTGTTTTTT. Protein product: CATQRGSEKLFF.

The chain recombines TRBV11-2 with TRBJ2-2; the D is unclear. This CDR3 region has 16 residues. The V end lost 5 bases, the J end lost 2 bases, and 15 bases lay between the germline ends. The germline V gene has CDR1 SGHAT and CDR2 FQNNGV. The CDR3 DNA reads as TGTGCCAGCAGCCCCCACCCGGGTCGTAACACCGGGGAGCTGTTTTTT. It is translated as CASSPHPGRNTGELFF. Full variable domain (remainder filled in from reference TRBV11-2 and TRBJ2-2): EAGVAQSPRYKIIEKRQSVAFWCNPISGHATLYWYQQILGQGPKLLIQFQNNGVVDDSQLPKDRFSAERLKGVDSTLKIQPAKLEDSAVYLCASSPHPGRNTGELFFGEGSRLTVL.

The genes are TRBV7-8 and TRBJ2-2; 7 bases line up with TRBD1. V lost 3 bases to trimming and J lost 3 bases; unmatched junction nucleotides: 7. This CDR3 contains 16 residues. Germline-derived CDR1 and CDR2 are SGHVS and FQNEAQ. This CDR3 reads CASSLRQGLDTGELFF. CDR3 DNA sequence: TGTGCCAGCAGCTTGCGACAGGGTTTGGACACCGGGGAGCTGTTTTTT.

The chain recombines TRBV4-3 with TRBJ2-7; no clear D gene. Germline V gene data show CDR1 as LGHNA and CDR2 as YSLEER. Trimming took 0 bases from V and 1 from J, leaving 7 bases between them. The CDR3 is made up of 14 amino acids. CDR3: CASSQESRSYEQYF. CDR3 bases: TGCGCCAGCAGCCAAGAAAGCCGGTCCTACGAGCAGTACTTC.